This TCR beta chain was profiled in a study of post-analysis software for immune sequencing data (dated by TCRdb to between 2014 and 2017). General notes on the study: The recorded disease courses included relapsing-remitting, secondary progressive and progressive-relapsing multiple sclerosis, and some patients had no subtype annotation. The patient repertoires were compared against around eleven previously published healthy control repertoires obtained from donors aged 6 to 25 years. A subset of samples was prepared in parallel using single-end sample barcoding, then pooled and co-amplified after Illumina adapter ligation.

Summary of the overall study and its limitations: The control group was slightly older than the multiple sclerosis patient group. Significantly higher frequencies in patients than in controls were found for a few TRBV segments, including TRBV5-6, TRBV5-1 and TRBV20-1. Direct clustering with F measure revealed strong co-clustering of samples prepared in the same batch, which led to a batch-effect correction. Normalized Chao1 diversity was significantly lower in multiple sclerosis patients than controls, suggesting substantial peripheral T-cell clonal expansion.

Receptors were amplified or captured by PCR. TCRdb names Illumina HiSeq 2500 as the instrument used. To reduce PCR and sequencing biases, unique molecular identifiers were built into the TCR beta cDNA libraries. Some 500,000 cDNA molecules were obtained per 1 to 10 million input T cells, so each molecule approximated one T cell. The patient libraries were prepared and sequenced using the same protocol as the earlier healthy control dataset. Samples belonging to the same batch were prepared together, multiplexed and sequenced on a shared HiSeq lane. On the authors' methods: Raw barcoded reads were processed with MIGEC, and single-read molecular identifier groups were discarded before consensus assembly and CDR3 extraction. VDJtools was used for post-analysis of the clonotype tables, and diversity was normalized by down-sampling every dataset to the size of the smallest sample. In repertoire overlap clustering, CDR3 amino acid sequences, but not nucleotide sequences, were matched to correct batch-related cross-sample contamination. TCRdb took the public reads, trimmed them with fastp at Q25, ran MiXCR for clone calling and kept in-frame beta chains. When rows share a CDR3 protein, they turn into one entry using the most common DNA and genes. The V and J calls and clone size are TCRdb's, not the authors'. Here the sample has roughly 580,000 distinct CDR3 sequences; roughly 45% occur a single time. Approximately 1.7% of the sample is taken by the ten largest.

Of note for this clonotype: Its specific antigen is unknown. Base qualities are not provided; no much larger clone lies one nucleotide away.

TCR beta repertoires were profiled from peripheral blood of 13 young patients with multiple sclerosis to demonstrate the VDJtools post-analysis software. The multiple sclerosis patients were children and adolescents ranging in age from about 6 to 17 years. V loses 5 bases, J loses 0 bases, and the germline ends lie 8 bases apart. The CDR3 holds 13 amino acids from the cysteine to the phenylalanine. CDR3 DNA only is kept here, 39 bases in frame from base 1. Sequences SEHNR (CDR1) and FQNEAQ (CDR2) are obtained from the germline V gene (reference sequence). The material sequenced was blood. The TCR originated in a girl between 5 and 17 years old with multiple sclerosis. The sequence joins TRBV7-9 to TRBJ2-7, with the D gene uncertain. Here the CDR3 is given as CASSNHNSYEQYF. DNA sequence: TGTGCCAGCAGCAACCACAACTCCTACGAGCAGTACTTC.